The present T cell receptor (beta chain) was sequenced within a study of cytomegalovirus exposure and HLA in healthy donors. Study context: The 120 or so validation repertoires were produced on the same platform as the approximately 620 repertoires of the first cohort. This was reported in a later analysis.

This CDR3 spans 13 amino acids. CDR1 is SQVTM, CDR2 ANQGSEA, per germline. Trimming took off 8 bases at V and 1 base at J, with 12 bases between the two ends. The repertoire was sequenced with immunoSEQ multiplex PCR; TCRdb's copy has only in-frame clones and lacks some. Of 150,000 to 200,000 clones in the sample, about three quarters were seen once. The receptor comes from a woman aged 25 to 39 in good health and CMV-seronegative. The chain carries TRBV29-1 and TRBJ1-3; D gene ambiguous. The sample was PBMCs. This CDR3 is CSTQRGSGNTIYF. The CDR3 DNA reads TGCAGCACTCAGCGAGGGTCTGGAAACACCATATATTTT.